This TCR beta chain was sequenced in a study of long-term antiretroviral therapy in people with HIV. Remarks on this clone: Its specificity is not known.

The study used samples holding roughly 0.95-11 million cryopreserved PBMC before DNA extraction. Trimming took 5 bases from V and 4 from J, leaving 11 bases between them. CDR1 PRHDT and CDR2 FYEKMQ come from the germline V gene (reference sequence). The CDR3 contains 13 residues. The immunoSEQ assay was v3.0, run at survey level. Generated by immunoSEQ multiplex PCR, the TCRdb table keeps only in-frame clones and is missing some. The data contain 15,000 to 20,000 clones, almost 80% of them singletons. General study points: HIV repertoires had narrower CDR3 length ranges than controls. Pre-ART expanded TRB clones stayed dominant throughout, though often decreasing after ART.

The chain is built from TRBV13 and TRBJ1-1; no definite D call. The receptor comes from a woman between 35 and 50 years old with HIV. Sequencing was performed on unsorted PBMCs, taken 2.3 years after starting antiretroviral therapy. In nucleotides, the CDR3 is TGTGCCAGCAGCGGGCAGGCCCTCACTGAAGCTTTCTTT. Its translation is CASSGQALTEAFF.